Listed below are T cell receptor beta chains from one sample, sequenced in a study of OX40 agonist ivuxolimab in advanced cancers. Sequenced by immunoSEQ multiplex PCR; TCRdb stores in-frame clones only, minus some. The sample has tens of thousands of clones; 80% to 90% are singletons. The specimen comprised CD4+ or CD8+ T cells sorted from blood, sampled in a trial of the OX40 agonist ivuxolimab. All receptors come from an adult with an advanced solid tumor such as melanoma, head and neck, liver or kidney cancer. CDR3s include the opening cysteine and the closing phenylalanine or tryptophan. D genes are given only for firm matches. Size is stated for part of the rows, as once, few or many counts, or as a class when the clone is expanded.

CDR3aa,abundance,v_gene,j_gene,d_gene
CASSEKAGADTQYF,.,TRBV25-1,TRBJ2-3,TRBD2
CASSPYGPGQGNEQYF,.,TRBV18,TRBJ2-7,TRBD1
CASTKAGPRETQYF,.,TRBV2,TRBJ2-5,.
CASSLGGGTSAEQYF,.,TRBV5-4,TRBJ2-7,.
CASSLYDMGTTNEQFF,.,TRBV28,TRBJ2-1,TRBD2
CASSLKFSGRSDTQYF,.,TRBV7-3,TRBJ2-3,TRBD2
CASSGGREAFF,.,TRBV6-1,TRBJ1-1,.
CASSYSPSQETQYF,.,TRBV6-5,TRBJ2-5,.
CASSQGLAGGPRGNEQFF,.,TRBV4-3,TRBJ2-1,TRBD2
CASSPRQGQETQYF,once,TRBV18,TRBJ2-5,TRBD1
CASSAGLAGGTDTQYF,once,TRBV6-1,TRBJ2-3,TRBD2
CASSLAGGGETQYF,.,TRBV5-4,TRBJ2-5,TRBD2
CASSAPDRGYEQYF,.,TRBV5-1,TRBJ2-7,TRBD1
CASSSVTGAGYEQYF,.,TRBV7-2,TRBJ2-7,TRBD1
CAISESSEYQPQHF,.,TRBV10-3,TRBJ1-5,.
CASSLWGQGGNQPQHF,.,TRBV28,TRBJ1-5,TRBD1